This TCR beta chain emerged from a study of T cell responses to AZD1222 COVID-19 vaccine. The protocol was immunoSEQ multiplex PCR, while the TCRdb copy is restricted to in-frame clones and leaves out a portion. The table records 150,000 or so clones, approximately 90% of them present only once. The CDR3 is made up of 19 amino acids. V lost 1 base and J lost 3; bases outside the gene matches: 11. The V and J genes are TRBV5-3 and TRBJ2-3, with 13 bases fitting TRBD2. TRBV5-3 is an ORF, and what it does is uncertain. The material sequenced was peripheral blood, taken on day 0 of AZD1222 vaccination. This clonotype originated in an adult in good health. CDR3 region: CARSLPLGTSGKATDTQYF. The CDR3 region has the DNA TGTGCCAGAAGCTTGCCCCTCGGGACTAGCGGGAAAGCGACAGATACGCAGTATTTT.